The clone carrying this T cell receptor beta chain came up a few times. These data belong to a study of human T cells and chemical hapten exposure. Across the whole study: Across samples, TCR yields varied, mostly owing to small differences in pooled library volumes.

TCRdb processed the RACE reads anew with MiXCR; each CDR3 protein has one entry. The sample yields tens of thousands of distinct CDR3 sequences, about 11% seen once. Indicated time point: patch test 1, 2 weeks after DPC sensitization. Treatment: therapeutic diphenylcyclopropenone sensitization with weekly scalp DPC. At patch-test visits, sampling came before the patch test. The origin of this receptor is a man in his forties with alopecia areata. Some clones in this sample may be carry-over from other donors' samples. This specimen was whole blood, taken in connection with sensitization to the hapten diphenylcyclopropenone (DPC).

CDR3 nucleotides: TGTGCCAGCTCACCCGACGTAACTAATGAAAAACTGTTTTTT. Its translation: CASSPDVTNEKLFF. The rearrangement joins TRBV18 to TRBJ1-4; D remains unclear. V dropped 3 bases and J dropped 1 base, with 6 bases sitting between them. This CDR3 comprises 14 residues. Germline values: CDR1 KGHSH, CDR2 LQKENI. The variable domain in full, with the rest retrieved from reference TRBV18 and TRBJ1-4, is NAGVMQNPRHLVRRRGQEARLRCSPMKGHSHVYWYRQLPEEGLKFMVYLQKENIIDESGMPKERFSAEFPKEGPSILRIQQVVRGDSAAYFCASSPDVTNEKLFFGSGTQLSVL.